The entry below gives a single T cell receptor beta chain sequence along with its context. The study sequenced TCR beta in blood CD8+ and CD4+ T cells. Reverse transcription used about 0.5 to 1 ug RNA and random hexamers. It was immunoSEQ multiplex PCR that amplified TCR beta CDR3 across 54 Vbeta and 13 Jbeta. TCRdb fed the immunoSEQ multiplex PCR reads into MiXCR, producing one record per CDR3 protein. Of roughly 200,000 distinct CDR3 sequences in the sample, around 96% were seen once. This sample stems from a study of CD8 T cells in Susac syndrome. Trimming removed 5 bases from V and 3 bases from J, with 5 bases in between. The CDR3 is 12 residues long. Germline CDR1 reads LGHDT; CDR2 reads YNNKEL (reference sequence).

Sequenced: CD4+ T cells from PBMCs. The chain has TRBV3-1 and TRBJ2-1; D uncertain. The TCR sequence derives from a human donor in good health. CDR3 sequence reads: CASSENYNEQFF. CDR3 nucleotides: TGTGCCAGCAGCGAAAACTACAATGAGCAGTTCTTC.